This T cell receptor beta chain originates from a study of cytomegalovirus exposure and HLA in healthy donors. Study in general: As an earlier analysis found, around 190 million T cells yielded about 120 million unique TCR beta sequences. Study-wide results and caveats: Presence/absence results assume similar sequencing depth per donor, which may not hold. High sensitivity and specificity were reportedly achieved when the classifier diagnosed cytomegalovirus status.

Points on this clone: Antigen: not known.

PCR employed 60 Vbeta and 13 Jbeta primers. TCRdb's table, derived via immunoSEQ multiplex PCR, lists solely in-frame clones and lacks some. The sample records 90,000 to 120,000 clones, roughly 80% being singletons. V gave up 3 bases and J gave up 0 bases, with 15 bases separating them. The CDR3 has 16 amino acids. Germline V gene lookup returns CDR1 GTSNPN and CDR2 SVGIG (reference sequence). The specimen was PBMCs. The genes are TRBV30 and TRBJ1-3; D call uncertain. This TCR was recovered from a male donor in good health and CMV-seropositive. CDR3 residues: CAWRGEGGYSGNTIYF. The DNA for the CDR3 is TGTGCCTGGAGGGGTGAGGGAGGTTACTCTGGAAACACCATATATTTT.